The T cell receptor beta chain under discussion was sequenced for a study of T-cell memory formation after mild COVID-19. TCR alpha and TCR beta cDNA libraries carrying sample barcodes and UMIs were produced by 5'RACE using constant-segment primers. TCRdb reprocessed the 5' RACE reads with MiXCR, giving one entry per CDR3 protein. This sample has around 50,000 distinct CDR3 sequences, with less than 35% found just once. Study findings and constraints: Most CD4+ clones that shrank were in CM and EM, while CD8+ ones turned up in EMRA. Clones that contracted from day 15 to 85 had balanced CD4/CD8; later expanders were CD4+ biased.

The sample holds a few counts of this clonotype. Antigen: not known. V lost 4 bases and J lost 6, with 18 bases in between. Germline CDR1 MNHEY, CDR2 SVGAGI. This CDR3 spans 15 amino acids. The material sequenced was PBMCs or a T cell subset sorted from them (not recorded which). The TCR sequence derives from a man between 18 and 35 years old who had mild COVID-19 (a few samples of this study predate the infection). Cell type and time point are not known. V usage is TRBV6-5 and J usage is TRBJ1-2; D is undetermined. The CDR3 bases are TGTGCCAGCAGTTCGTGGACGGTGAAGACGGATGGCTACACCTTC. Translated: CASSSWTVKTDGYTF.